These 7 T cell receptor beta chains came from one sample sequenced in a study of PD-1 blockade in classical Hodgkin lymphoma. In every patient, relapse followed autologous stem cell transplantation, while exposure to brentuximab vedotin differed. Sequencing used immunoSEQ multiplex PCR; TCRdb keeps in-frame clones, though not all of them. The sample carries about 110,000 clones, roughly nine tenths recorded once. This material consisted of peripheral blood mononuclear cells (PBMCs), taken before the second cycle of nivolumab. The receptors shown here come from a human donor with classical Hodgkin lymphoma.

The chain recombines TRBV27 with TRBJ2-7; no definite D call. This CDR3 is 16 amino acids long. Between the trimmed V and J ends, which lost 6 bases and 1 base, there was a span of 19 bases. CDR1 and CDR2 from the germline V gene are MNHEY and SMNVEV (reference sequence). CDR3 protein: CASSQTGSGASYEQYF. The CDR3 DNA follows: TGTGCCAGCAGCCAAACGGGTTCCGGTGCGTCCTACGAGCAGTACTTC.

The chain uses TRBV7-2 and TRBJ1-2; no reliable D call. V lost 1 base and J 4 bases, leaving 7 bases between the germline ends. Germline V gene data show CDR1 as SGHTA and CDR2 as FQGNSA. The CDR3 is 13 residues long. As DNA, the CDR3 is TGTGCCAGCAGCTTAGAAAGCCCCTATGGCTACACCTTC. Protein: CASSLESPYGYTF.

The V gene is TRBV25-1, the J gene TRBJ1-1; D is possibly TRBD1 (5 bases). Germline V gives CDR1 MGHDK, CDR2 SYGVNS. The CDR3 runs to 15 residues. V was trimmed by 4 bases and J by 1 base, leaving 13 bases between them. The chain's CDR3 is CASSVRGTWNTEAFF. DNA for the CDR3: TGTGCCAGCAGTGTAAGGGGTACGTGGAACACTGAAGCTTTCTTT.

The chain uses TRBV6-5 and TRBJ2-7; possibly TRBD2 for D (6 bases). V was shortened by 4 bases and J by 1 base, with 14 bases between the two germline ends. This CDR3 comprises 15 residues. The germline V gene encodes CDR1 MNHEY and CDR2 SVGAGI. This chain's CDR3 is CASSLGGMGSYEQYF. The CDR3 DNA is TGTGCCAGCAGTTTAGGCGGGATGGGATCCTACGAGCAGTACTTC.

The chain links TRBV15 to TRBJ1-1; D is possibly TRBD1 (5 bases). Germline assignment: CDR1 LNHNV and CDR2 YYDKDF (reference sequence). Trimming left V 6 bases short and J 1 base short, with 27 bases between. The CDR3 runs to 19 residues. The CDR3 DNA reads TGTGCCACCAGACGTAAGAATGGGGGAGGCCTGGGAGGGAACACTGAAGCTTTCTTT. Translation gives CATRRKNGGGLGGNTEAFF.

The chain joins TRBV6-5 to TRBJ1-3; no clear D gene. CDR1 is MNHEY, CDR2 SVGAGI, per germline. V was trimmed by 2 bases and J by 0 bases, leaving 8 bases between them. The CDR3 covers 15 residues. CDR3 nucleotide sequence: TGTGCCAGCAGTTACGGAGGGTCCTCTGGAAACACCATATATTTT. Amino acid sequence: CASSYGGSSGNTIYF.

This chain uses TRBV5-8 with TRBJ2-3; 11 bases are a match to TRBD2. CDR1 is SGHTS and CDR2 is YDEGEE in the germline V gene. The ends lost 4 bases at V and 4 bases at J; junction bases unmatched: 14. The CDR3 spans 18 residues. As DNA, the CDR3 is TGTGCCAGCAGCAACGGACTAGCGGGTTGGGCTGGGGCAGATACGCAGTATTTT. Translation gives CASSNGLAGWAGADTQYF.